The present T cell receptor (beta chain) was sequenced within a study of radiotherapy plus CTLA-4 blockade in lung cancer. TCRdb keeps only in-frame clones here, not all; method: immunoSEQ multiplex PCR. This sample carries roughly 48,000 clones, 65% to 85% of them seen once, and the ten largest clones take approximately 8%. The V and J ends lost 8 bases and 5 bases respectively, with 12 bases between them. Germline V gives CDR1 SNHLY, CDR2 FYNNEI. The CDR3 runs 12 residues. This TCR was recovered from a human donor with non-small cell lung cancer who had stable disease on radiotherapy plus ipilimumab. The chain uses TRBV2 and TRBJ2-5, with a weak D call TRBD1 (5 bases). Sequencing was performed on peripheral blood, taken from a patient treated with radiotherapy plus ipilimumab. This CDR3 is CASLRVGETQYF. The DNA of the CDR3 is TGTGCCAGCCTCAGGGTCGGCGAGACCCAGTACTTC.